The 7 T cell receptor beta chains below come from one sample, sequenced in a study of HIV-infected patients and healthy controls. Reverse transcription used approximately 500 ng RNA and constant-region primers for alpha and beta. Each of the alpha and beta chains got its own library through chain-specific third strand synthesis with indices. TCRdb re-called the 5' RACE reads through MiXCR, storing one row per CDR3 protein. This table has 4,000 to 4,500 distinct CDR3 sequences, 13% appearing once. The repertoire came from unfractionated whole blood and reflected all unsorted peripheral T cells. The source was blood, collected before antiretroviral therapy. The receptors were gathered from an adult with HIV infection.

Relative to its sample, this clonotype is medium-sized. The DNA for the CDR3 is TGTGCCAGTAGACAGGACCTTCCTAACTATGGCTACACCTTC. The encoded protein is CASRQDLPNYGYTF. The chain recombines TRBV19 with TRBJ1-2; D possibly corresponds to TRBD1 (5 bases). The CDR3 spans 14 residues. In germline, CDR1 is LNHDA, CDR2 SQIVND (reference sequence). V was cut by 6 bases and J by 0 bases, with 11 bases left in between. The whole variable domain, filled in from reference TRBV19 and TRBJ1-2, reads DGGITQSPKYLFRKEGQNVTLSCEQNLNHDAMYWYRQDPGQGLRLIYYSQIVNDFQKGDIAEGYSVSREKKESFPLTVTSAQKNPTAFYLCASRQDLPNYGYTFGSGTRLTVV.

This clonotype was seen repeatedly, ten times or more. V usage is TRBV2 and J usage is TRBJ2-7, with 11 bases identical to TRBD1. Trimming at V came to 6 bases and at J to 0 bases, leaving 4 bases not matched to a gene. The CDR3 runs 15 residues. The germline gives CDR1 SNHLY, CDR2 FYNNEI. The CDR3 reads CASRLDRGLSYEQYF. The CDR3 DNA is TGTGCCAGCAGATTGGACAGGGGGCTCTCCTACGAGCAGTACTTC.

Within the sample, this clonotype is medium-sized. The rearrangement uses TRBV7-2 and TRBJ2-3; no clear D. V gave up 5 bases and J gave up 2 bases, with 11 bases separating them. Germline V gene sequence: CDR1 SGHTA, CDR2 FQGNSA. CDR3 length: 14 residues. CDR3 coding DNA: TGTGCCAGCAGCCCCAGGATCCTCACAGATACGCAGTATTTT. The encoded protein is CASSPRILTDTQYF.

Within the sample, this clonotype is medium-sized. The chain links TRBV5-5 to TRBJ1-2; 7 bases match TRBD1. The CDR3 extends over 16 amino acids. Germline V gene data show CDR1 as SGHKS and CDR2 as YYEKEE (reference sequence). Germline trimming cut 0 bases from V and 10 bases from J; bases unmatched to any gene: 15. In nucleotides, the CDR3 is TGTGCCAGCAGCTTGGCCATCGGGACAGCCAAAGTCACCTACACCTTC. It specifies CASSLAIGTAKVTYTF.

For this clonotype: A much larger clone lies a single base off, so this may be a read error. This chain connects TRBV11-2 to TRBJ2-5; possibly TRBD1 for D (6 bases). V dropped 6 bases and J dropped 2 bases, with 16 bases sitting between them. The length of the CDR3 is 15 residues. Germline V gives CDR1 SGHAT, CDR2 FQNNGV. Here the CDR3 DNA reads TGTGCCAGCAGATCGACCAGGGGACGGCAAGAGACCCAGTACTTC. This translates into CASRSTRGRQETQYF. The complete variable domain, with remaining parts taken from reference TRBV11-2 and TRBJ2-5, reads EAGVAQSPRYKIIEKRQSVAFWCNPISGHATLYWYQQILGQGPKLLIQFQNNGVVDDSQLPKDRFSAERLKGVDSTLKIQPAKLEDSAVYLCASRSTRGRQETQYFGPGTRLLVL.

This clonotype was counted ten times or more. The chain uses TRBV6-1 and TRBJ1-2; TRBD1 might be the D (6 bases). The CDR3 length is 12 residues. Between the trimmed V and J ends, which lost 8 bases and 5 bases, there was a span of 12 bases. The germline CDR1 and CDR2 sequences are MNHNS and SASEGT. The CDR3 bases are TGTGCCAGCCGTACAGGGACATATGGCTACACCTTC. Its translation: CASRTGTYGYTF.

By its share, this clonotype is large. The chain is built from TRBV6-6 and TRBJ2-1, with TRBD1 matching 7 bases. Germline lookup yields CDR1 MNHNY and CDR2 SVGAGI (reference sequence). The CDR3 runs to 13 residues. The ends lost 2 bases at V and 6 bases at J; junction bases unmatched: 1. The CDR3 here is CASSYDRANEQFF. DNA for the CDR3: TGTGCCAGCAGTTACGACAGGGCCAATGAGCAGTTCTTC.